Listed below are T cell receptor beta chains from one sample, sequenced in a study of T-cell reconstitution after alpha-beta-depleted transplantation in children. TCRdb reprocessed the PCR reads with MiXCR, giving one entry per CDR3 protein. The sample carries roughly 790,000 distinct CDR3 sequences, about 15% recorded once. The sample was PBMCs, mostly from graft donor cells, taken 360 days after TCRalphabeta/CD19-depleted stem cell transplant. The source is a male patient under 18 who had a stem cell transplant for acute lymphoblastic leukemia, so the T cells may come from the graft donor. CDR3s include the opening cysteine and the closing phenylalanine or tryptophan. A D gene is named only where the DNA matches it firmly. Expanded clones are given a class, and other clones once, few, many or no size at all.

d_call | j_call | v_call | clone_size | cdr3_nt | cdr3_aa
. | TRBJ2-5 | TRBV3-1 | few | TGTGCCAGCAGCCGGAGGATGGGGGGGCGAGAGACCCAGTACTTC | CASSRRMGGRETQYF
. | TRBJ2-4 | TRBV7-8 | . | TGTGCCAGCAGCTTAAGTCCTGGGGCCAAAAACATTCAGTACTTC | CASSLSPGAKNIQYF
. | TRBJ1-3 | TRBV9 | . | TGTGCCAGCAGCGTAGCCCCCTTGGACACCATATATTTT | CASSVAPLDTIYF
. | TRBJ1-5 | TRBV19 | . | TGTGCCAGTTCGGGTTCTGGACAGCCCCAGCATTTT | CASSGSGQPQHF
TRBD2 | TRBJ2-1 | TRBV12-3/TRBV12-4 | few | TGTGCCAGCAGGCCCGGACTAGCGGGAGGTCCAGGGTACAATGAGCAGTTCTTC | CASRPGLAGGPGYNEQFF
. | TRBJ2-1 | TRBV4-1 | few | TGCGCCAGCAGCCAAGTCGGGGTGGATGAGCAGTTCTTC | CASSQVGVDEQFF
TRBD1 | TRBJ1-2 | TRBV12-3/TRBV12-4 | few | TGTGCCAGCAGTCCCTACAGGGGGGGCTATGGCTACACCTTC | CASSPYRGGYGYTF
TRBD2 | TRBJ2-1 | TRBV7-3 | . | TGTGCCAGCAGCTTAAAAGGCGGGAGGGCCAGGGATGAGCAGTTCTTC | CASSLKGGRARDEQFF
TRBD1 | TRBJ1-1 | TRBV7-6 | . | TGTGCCACCGCGGACAGGGCGAAAGGGACTGAAGCTTTCTTT | CATADRAKGTEAFF
. | TRBJ2-7 | TRBV5-1 | few | TGCGCCAGCAGCTTACTGACAGCAGCACTCTACGAGCAGTACTTC | CASSLLTAALYEQYF
TRBD1 | TRBJ2-1 | TRBV19 | many | TGTGCCAGTGGGACAGTAGCCTACAATGAGCAGTTCTTC | CASGTVAYNEQFF
TRBD1 | TRBJ2-2 | TRBV5-1 | . | TGCGCCAGCAGCCCCCCCCGGGACAGGACCGGGGAGCTGTTTTTT | CASSPPRDRTGELFF
TRBD2 | TRBJ2-7 | TRBV20-1 | . | TGCAGTGCCGCGCGGGGGGGAACCCGGGAGTACTTC | CSAARGGTREYF
. | TRBJ2-1 | TRBV5-1 | . | TGCGCCAGCAAGTTAAACATGAGATCCTACAATGAGCAGTTCTTC | CASKLNMRSYNEQFF
. | TRBJ2-3 | TRBV6-5 | . | TGTGCCAGCAGTTACCGGCCAGGGGACACAGATACGCAGTATTTT | CASSYRPGDTDTQYF
. | TRBJ2-2 | TRBV5-8 | . | TGTGCCAGCAGCTTGGGGTTTCGGGCGGTGAACACCGGGGAGCTGTTTTTT | CASSLGFRAVNTGELFF
TRBD1 | TRBJ2-1 | TRBV10-3 | few | TGTGCCAGTCGCGGACAGGGAGACTACAATGAGCAGTTCTTC | CASRGQGDYNEQFF
TRBD2 | TRBJ2-1 | TRBV4-1 | . | TGCGCCAGCAGCCAAGAAATACTAGCGGGGGTAAATGAGCAGTTCTTC | CASSQEILAGVNEQFF
TRBD2 | TRBJ2-1 | TRBV3-1 | . | TGTGCCAGCAGCCATGACCTAGCGGGACTCTACAATGAGCAGTTCTTC | CASSHDLAGLYNEQFF
. | TRBJ2-7 | TRBV7-9 | . | TGTGCCAGCAGCTTTTTGGGCACGGGAGTCAAAAGGGAAGAGCAGTACTTC | CASSFLGTGVKREEQYF
. | TRBJ2-7 | TRBV4-2 | . | TGTGCCAGCAGCCAATCTAGCCTAGCCGGTTACGAGCAGTACTTC | CASSQSSLAGYEQYF
TRBD2 | TRBJ2-1 | TRBV10-3 | few | TGTGCCATCAGTGAATTCATGACTAGCGGGGCTTACAATGAGCAGTTCTTC | CAISEFMTSGAYNEQFF
. | TRBJ1-5 | TRBV9 | few | TGTGCCAGCAGCCGAGGGGTGAGTCAGCCCCAGCATTTT | CASSRGVSQPQHF
TRBD2 | TRBJ2-5 | TRBV3-1 | . | TGTGCCAGCAGCCAATGGGGCGCGGGAGCGGGCCAAGAGACCCAGTACTTC | CASSQWGAGAGQETQYF
. | TRBJ2-1 | TRBV29-1 | many | TGCAGCGTTGAAGATCCCCCGAATGAGCAGTTCTTC | CSVEDPPNEQFF
TRBD1 | TRBJ1-4 | TRBV3-1 | . | TGTGCCAGCAGCCACGAGGGACAGGTTAATGAAAAACTGTTTTTT | CASSHEGQVNEKLFF
TRBD2 | TRBJ2-7 | TRBV6-2/TRBV6-3 | . | TGTGCCAGCAGTGCCGGGACTAGCAACGAGCAGTACTTC | CASSAGTSNEQYF